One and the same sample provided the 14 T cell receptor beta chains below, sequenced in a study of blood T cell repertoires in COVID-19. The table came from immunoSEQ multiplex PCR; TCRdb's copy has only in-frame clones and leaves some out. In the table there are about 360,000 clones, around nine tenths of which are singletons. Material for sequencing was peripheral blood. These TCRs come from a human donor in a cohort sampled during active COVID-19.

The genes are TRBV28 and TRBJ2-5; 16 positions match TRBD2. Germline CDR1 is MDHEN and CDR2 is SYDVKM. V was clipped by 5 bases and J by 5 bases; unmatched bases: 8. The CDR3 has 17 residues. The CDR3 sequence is CASSQGTSGRAGETQYF. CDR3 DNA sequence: TGTGCCAGCAGTCAAGGGACTAGCGGGAGGGCGGGGGAGACCCAGTACTTC.

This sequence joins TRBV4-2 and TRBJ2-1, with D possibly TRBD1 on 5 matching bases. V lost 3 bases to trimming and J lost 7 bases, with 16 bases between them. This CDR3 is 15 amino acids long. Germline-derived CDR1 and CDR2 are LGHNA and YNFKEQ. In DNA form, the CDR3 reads TGTGCCAGCAGCCAGCCAGAAGGGGAATGGAATGAGCAGTTCTTC. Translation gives CASSQPEGEWNEQFF.

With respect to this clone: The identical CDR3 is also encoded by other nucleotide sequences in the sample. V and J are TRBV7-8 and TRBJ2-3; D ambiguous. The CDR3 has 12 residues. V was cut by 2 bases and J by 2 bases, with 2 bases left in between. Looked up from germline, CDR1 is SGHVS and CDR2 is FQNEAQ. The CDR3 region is CASSLLTDTQYF. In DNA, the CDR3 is TGTGCCAGCAGCTTACTCACAGATACGCAGTATTTT.

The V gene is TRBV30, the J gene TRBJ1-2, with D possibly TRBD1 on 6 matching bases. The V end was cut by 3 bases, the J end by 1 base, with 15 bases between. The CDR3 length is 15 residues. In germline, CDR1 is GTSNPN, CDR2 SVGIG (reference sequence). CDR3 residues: CAWSDNREINYGYTF. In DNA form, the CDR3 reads TGTGCCTGGAGCGATAACAGGGAAATTAACTATGGCTACACCTTC.

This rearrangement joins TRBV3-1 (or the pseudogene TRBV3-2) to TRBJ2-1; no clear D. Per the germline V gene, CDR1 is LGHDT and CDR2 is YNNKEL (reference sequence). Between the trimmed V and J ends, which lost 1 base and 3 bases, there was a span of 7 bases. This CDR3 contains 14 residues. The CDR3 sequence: CASSQAGNYNEQFF. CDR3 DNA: TGTGCCAGCAGCCAAGCGGGTAACTACAATGAGCAGTTCTTC.

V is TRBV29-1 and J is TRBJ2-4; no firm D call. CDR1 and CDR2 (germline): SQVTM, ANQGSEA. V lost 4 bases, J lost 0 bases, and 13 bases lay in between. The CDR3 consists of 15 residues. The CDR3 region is CSVGWPRLAKNIQYF. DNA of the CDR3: TGCAGCGTTGGTTGGCCGAGACTAGCCAAAAACATTCAGTACTTC.

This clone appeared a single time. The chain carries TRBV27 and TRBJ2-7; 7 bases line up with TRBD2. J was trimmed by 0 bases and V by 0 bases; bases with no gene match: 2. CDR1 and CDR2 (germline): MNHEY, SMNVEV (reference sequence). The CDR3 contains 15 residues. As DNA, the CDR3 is TGTGCCAGCAGTTTATCACCTAGCGGCTCCTACGAGCAGTACTTC. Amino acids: CASSLSPSGSYEQYF.

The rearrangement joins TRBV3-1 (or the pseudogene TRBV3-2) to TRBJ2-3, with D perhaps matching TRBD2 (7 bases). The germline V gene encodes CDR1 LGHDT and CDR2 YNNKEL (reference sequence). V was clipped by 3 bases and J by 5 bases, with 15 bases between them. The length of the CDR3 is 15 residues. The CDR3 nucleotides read TGTGCCAGCAGCCAGGAGGGAGGGGGGCTAGATACGCAGTATTTT. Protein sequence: CASSQEGGGLDTQYF.

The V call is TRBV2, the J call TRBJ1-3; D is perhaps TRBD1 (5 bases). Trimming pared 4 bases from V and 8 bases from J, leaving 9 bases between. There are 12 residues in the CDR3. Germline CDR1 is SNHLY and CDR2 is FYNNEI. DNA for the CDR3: TGTGCCAGCAGTGCGGGGGGTGACACCATATATTTT. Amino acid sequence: CASSAGGDTIYF.

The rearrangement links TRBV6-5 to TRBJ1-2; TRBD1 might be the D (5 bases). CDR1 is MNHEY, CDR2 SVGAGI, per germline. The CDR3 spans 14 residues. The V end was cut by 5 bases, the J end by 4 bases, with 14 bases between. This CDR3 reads CASSLDKGVYGYTF. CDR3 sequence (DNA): TGTGCCAGCAGTCTCGACAAAGGGGTCTATGGCTACACCTTC.

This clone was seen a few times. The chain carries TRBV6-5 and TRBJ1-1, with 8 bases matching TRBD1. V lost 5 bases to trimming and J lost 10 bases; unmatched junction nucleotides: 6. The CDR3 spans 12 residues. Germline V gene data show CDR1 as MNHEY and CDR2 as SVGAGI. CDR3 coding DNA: TGTGCCAGCAGTAACCCTCAGGGGGCAGCTTTCTTT. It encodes CASSNPQGAAFF.

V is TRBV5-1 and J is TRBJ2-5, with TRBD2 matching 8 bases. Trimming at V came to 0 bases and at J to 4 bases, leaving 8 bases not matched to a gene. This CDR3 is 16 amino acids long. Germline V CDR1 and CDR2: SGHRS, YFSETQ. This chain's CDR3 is CASSLGRAGGRETQYF. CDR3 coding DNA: TGCGCCAGCAGCTTGGGGAGGGCGGGGGGCCGAGAGACCCAGTACTTC.

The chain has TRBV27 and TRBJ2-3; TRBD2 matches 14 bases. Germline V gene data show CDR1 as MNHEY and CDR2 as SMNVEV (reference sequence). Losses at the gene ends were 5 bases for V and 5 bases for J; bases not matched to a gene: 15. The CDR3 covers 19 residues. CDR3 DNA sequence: TGTGCCAGCAGTCCAGGGACTAGCGGGAGTATTCGAGTTGGAGATACGCAGTATTTT. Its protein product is CASSPGTSGSIRVGDTQYF.

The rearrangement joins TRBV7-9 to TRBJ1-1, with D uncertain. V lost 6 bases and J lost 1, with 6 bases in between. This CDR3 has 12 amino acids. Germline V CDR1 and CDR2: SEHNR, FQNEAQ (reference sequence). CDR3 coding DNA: TGTGCCAGCAGTCGGTCGAACACTGAAGCTTTCTTT. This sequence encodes CASSRSNTEAFF.